What follows are 16 T cell receptor beta chains derived from one specimen sequenced in a study of blood T cell repertoires in COVID-19 (dated by TCRdb to the early 2020s). Receptors were amplified or captured by the immunoSEQ multiplex PCR assay. The source is immuneACCESS, and TCRdb retained only in-frame sequences with V and J called. Part of the clones is not carried over; for the studies checked, unresolved V genes explain less than half of this, and the remainder is unexplained. Present in this sample are 53,000 or so clones, approximately 91% of which were seen just once. The ten largest make up 3% to 3.5% of the sample. Specimen: peripheral blood. The receptors derive from a human donor in a cohort sampled during active COVID-19.

The chain carries TRBV9 and TRBJ2-7, with D tentatively TRBD1 (6 bases). The CDR3 contains 13 residues. V lost 4 bases, J lost 7 bases, and 15 bases lay in between. Germline CDR1 and CDR2: SGDLS and YYNGEE. The CDR3 reads CASSPWDNSEQYF. The CDR3 DNA is TGTGCCAGCAGCCCCTGGGACAATAGTGAGCAGTACTTC.

The V gene is TRBV5-4, the J gene TRBJ2-1; D is unresolved. The germline V gene has CDR1 SGHNT and CDR2 YYREEE (reference sequence). Trimming cost V 0 bases and J 7 bases, with 14 bases left between them. This CDR3 has 15 residues. The DNA for the CDR3 is TGTGCCAGCAGCTTGGCCCTCTGGCCGGAGAATGAGCAGTTCTTC. Protein product: CASSLALWPENEQFF.

This chain joins TRBV6-5 and TRBJ1-1; a possible D gene is TRBD1 (6 bases). Germline V gene sequence: CDR1 MNHEY, CDR2 SVGAGI. This CDR3 region has 15 residues. V was pared by 2 bases and J by 3 bases, with 13 bases between. CDR3 in amino acids: CASSYMQGSDTEAFF. As DNA, the CDR3 is TGTGCCAGCAGTTACATGCAGGGGTCGGACACTGAAGCTTTCTTT.

The chain combines TRBV15 with TRBJ1-2; D remains ambiguous. Germline V gene lookup returns CDR1 LNHNV and CDR2 YYDKDF (reference sequence). V lost 5 bases and J lost 4, with 23 bases in between. This CDR3 is built from 17 residues. CDR3 protein: CATSPGGLRSRSYGYTF. The CDR3 region has the DNA TGTGCCACCAGCCCCGGCGGACTGAGGAGTAGAAGCTATGGCTACACCTTC.

V gene TRBV7-2 combines with J gene TRBJ1-1, with D possibly TRBD1 on 5 matching bases. CDR3 length: 14 residues. The germline V and J ends were trimmed by 3 bases and 0 bases, with 8 bases remaining between them. Per germline, CDR1 SGHTA and CDR2 FQGNSA. In DNA, the CDR3 is TGTGCCAGCAGCTTCAGGGCCATGAACACTGAAGCTTTCTTT. Its translation is CASSFRAMNTEAFF.

This clone was counted a single time. This chain connects TRBV9 to TRBJ2-6; TRBD1 might be the D (6 bases). CDR1 and CDR2 from the germline V gene are SGDLS and YYNGEE. V was pared by 0 bases and J by 3 bases, with 16 bases between. There are 18 residues in the CDR3. This CDR3 is CASSVGRRGLGGANVLTF. For the CDR3, the DNA is TGTGCCAGCAGCGTAGGTCGCAGGGGCTTAGGTGGGGCCAACGTCCTGACTTTC.

The chain has TRBV19 and TRBJ2-2; D is possibly TRBD2 (5 bases). Germline V gene sequence: CDR1 LNHDA, CDR2 SQIVND (reference sequence). V was trimmed by 5 bases and J by 5 bases, leaving 9 bases between them. This CDR3 is built from 13 residues. The CDR3 DNA follows: TGTGCCAGTAGTTACGAGGGTACCGGGGAGCTGTTTTTT. Its translation is CASSYEGTGELFF.

This chain joins TRBV2 and TRBJ2-6; D gene uncertain. The V end lost 9 bases, the J end lost 2 bases, and 11 bases lay between the germline ends. The CDR3 length is 14 residues. Germline CDR1 is SNHLY and CDR2 is FYNNEI. The CDR3: CARIRQAGANVLTF. CDR3 coding DNA: TGTGCCAGAATCCGACAAGCTGGGGCCAACGTCCTGACTTTC.

The CDR3 DNA is TGTGCCAGCACCTCGGGGTTTAGGGATGAGCAGTTCTTC. Protein: CASTSGFRDEQFF. The V and J genes are TRBV6-5 and TRBJ2-1; tentatively, D is TRBD2 (5 bases). The CDR3 extends over 13 amino acids. V lost 7 bases and J 8 bases, leaving 15 bases between the germline ends. Germline assignment: CDR1 MNHEY and CDR2 SVGAGI.

CDR3: CASSRDSYEAFF. As DNA, the CDR3 is TGTGCCAGCAGCCGGGACAGCTATGAAGCTTTCTTT. V is TRBV7-9 and J is TRBJ1-1; 7 bases line up with TRBD1. CDR3 length: 12 amino acids. V shed 5 bases and J 7 bases; nucleotides not matched to a gene: 4. Germline values: CDR1 SEHNR, CDR2 FQNEAQ (reference sequence).

The chain employs TRBV19 and TRBJ1-5; possible D gene TRBD1, 6 bases. There are 14 residues in the CDR3. V was clipped by 9 bases and J by 7 bases, with 19 bases between them. Per germline, CDR1 LNHDA and CDR2 SQIVND (reference sequence). The CDR3 protein is CASVKTGNAQPQHF. In nucleotides, the CDR3 is TGTGCCAGCGTCAAAACAGGGAACGCCCAGCCCCAGCATTTT.

The chain has TRBV19 and TRBJ1-1; no clear D gene. Germline V gives CDR1 LNHDA, CDR2 SQIVND (reference sequence). The CDR3 extends over 13 amino acids. The ends were cut back, 9 bases at V and 4 bases at J, with 15 bases in the middle. CDR3 sequence reads: CASSTNRGTEAFF. The CDR3, as DNA: TGTGCCAGCTCGACTAACCGGGGCACTGAAGCTTTCTTT.

The chain couples TRBV28 to TRBJ2-7, with D perhaps matching TRBD2 (6 bases). The germline V gene encodes CDR1 MDHEN and CDR2 SYDVKM. Trimming stripped 6 bases from V and 3 bases from J, with 21 bases between. The CDR3 totals 16 residues. CDR3: CASSSPIGDLGYEQYF. CDR3 DNA: TGTGCCAGCAGCTCACCTATCGGGGACTTGGGCTACGAGCAGTACTTC.

This rearrangement joins TRBV27 to TRBJ2-2, with 7 bases that match TRBD2. J was trimmed by 1 base and V by 3 bases; bases with no gene match: 5. The CDR3 extends over 16 amino acids. CDR1 and CDR2 (germline): MNHEY, SMNVEV (reference sequence). The CDR3: CASSLVAGVNTGELFF. The CDR3, as DNA: TGTGCCAGCAGTTTGGTGGCGGGGGTGAACACCGGGGAGCTGTTTTTT.

This rearrangement joins TRBV4-2 to TRBJ2-2, with D perhaps TRBD1 (5 bases). CDR3 length: 15 residues. Germline V lookup: CDR1 LGHNA, CDR2 YNFKEQ. The ends were cut back, 4 bases at V and 1 base at J, with 10 bases in the middle. Here the CDR3 DNA reads TGTGCCAGCAGCCTGACAGCGATGAACACCGGGGAGCTGTTTTTT. This translates into CASSLTAMNTGELFF.

This clone appeared once. The chain couples TRBV5-1 to TRBJ2-2, with 11 nucleotides matching TRBD2. This CDR3 has 16 residues. The V segment lost 1 base and the J segment 8 bases; nucleotides outside the gene matches: 7. Looked up from germline, CDR1 is SGHRS and CDR2 is YFSETQ. Written as DNA, the CDR3 is TGCGCCAGCAGCTTGAAGAGTAGCGGGAGGGCTGGGGAGCTGTTTTTT. This gives the protein CASSLKSSGRAGELFF.